The sequence of this T cell receptor (beta chain) was determined in a study of shared clonotypes between healthy human individuals. Study-level findings and limits: Apart from blood, nothing was sampled; tissue repertoires likely differ. Estimated richness values were generally larger in naive subsets than in memory subsets. Non-shared clonotypes showed lower generation probabilities than clonotypes common to all four donors.

Comment on this clone: Its antigen is as yet unknown.

The V gene lost 1 base and the J gene lost 0 bases, with 7 bases spanning the gap. This CDR3 spans 14 amino acids. Germline loops: CDR1 LGHNA, CDR2 YNFKEQ. Naive CD4+ cells were CD45RA-selected; the remaining cells were memory. Generated by immunoSEQ multiplex PCR, the TCRdb table keeps only in-frame clones and is missing some. The table records under 650,000 clones, 90% to 97% of them present only once. This sequence joins TRBV4-2 and TRBJ2-7; D call uncertain. Sequencing was done on a sample of naive CD4+ T cells sorted from blood. Subset reported: CD45RA+ positively selected. The clonotype originates from a woman aged 25 to 39 in good health. The DNA of the CDR3 is TGTGCCAGCAGCCAAGGCCGAAACTCCTACGAGCAGTACTTC. Translating it yields CASSQGRNSYEQYF.